The clone carrying this T cell receptor beta chain was counted many times. Antigen specificity is unknown. The data belong to a study of T cells in Graves' hyperthyroidism and ophthalmopathy. Study information: Specimen type is peripheral blood, collected at initial diagnosis prior to any treatment. Overall study findings and caveats: The majority of expanded thyroid clonotypes above 0.001 also appeared in blood.

TCR beta CDR3 region amplification was performed from RNA transcripts. A first-round RT-PCR of the TCR CDR3 used the HTBI primer set. One entry per CDR3 protein results from TCRdb running MiXCR on the multiplex PCR reads. This table has over 350,000 distinct CDR3 sequences, roughly 15% appearing once. CDR1 and CDR2 from the germline V gene are KGHSH and LQKENI. Trimming took off 2 bases at V and 2 bases at J, with 7 bases between the two ends. This CDR3 spans 14 amino acids. The sample taken for sequencing was blood. This chain joins TRBV18 and TRBJ2-1, with D unclear. The clonotype comes from a man between 18 and 35 years old with Graves' ophthalmopathy. The CDR3, as DNA: TGTGCCAGCTCACCAGGTGCCCCCTACAATGAGCAGTTCTTC. Translated, it gives CASSPGAPYNEQFF.